This T cell receptor beta chain was sequenced for a study of T-cell reconstitution after alpha-beta-depleted transplantation in children. A library of TCRbeta sequences, prepared with unique molecular identifiers, was generated. TCRdb ran MiXCR on the PCR reads and lists one entry per CDR3 protein. Among hundreds of thousands of distinct CDR3 sequences listed, roughly a quarter were seen once. Findings of the study overall: Several patients had high TCRbeta diversity at day 60; it came from surviving recipient T cells and thymic progenitors. Alpha-beta T cells present about two months after transplant were reported to originate from several hundred expanded graft clones. Newly generated T cells supplied most T-cell counts and diversity one year post-transplant.

Germline assignment: CDR1 DFQATT and CDR2 SNEGSKA (reference sequence). The V gene lost 3 bases and the J gene lost 4 bases, with 7 bases spanning the gap. The CDR3 runs to 12 residues. Note on this clonotype: What it recognizes is unknown.

The sequence was obtained from a girl aged 2-10 years with Fanconi anemia, due to receive a stem cell transplant. The chain has TRBV20-1 and TRBJ1-3; D is ambiguous. Specimen: PBMCs, collected before TCRalphabeta/CD19-depleted stem cell transplant. The CDR3, as DNA: TGCAGTGCTAGTTGGCAGGGAAACACCATATATTTT. Encoded protein: CSASWQGNTIYF.